These T cell receptor beta chains were read from a single sample in a study of blood T cell dynamics during melanoma immunotherapy. TCRdb's table, derived via immunoSEQ multiplex PCR, lists solely in-frame clones and lacks some. Among 5,500 to 9,000 clones listed, roughly 80% were seen once. This specimen consisted of blood, obtained from a patient treated with checkpoint blockade. Every receptor here comes from a human donor with melanoma. The CDR3 runs from the conserved cysteine through the conserved F or W. A D gene is named only where the DNA matches it firmly. Some rows have no size entry. The others give once, few or many, or a class for an expanded clone.

d_call,clone_size,j_call,v_call,cdr3_aa,cdr3_nt
TRBD1,-,TRBJ1-3,TRBV4-2,CASSQETGGKGTGNTIYF,TGTGCCAGCAGCCAAGAGACAGGGGGGAAAGGCACTGGAAACACCATATATTTT
TRBD1,-,TRBJ2-1,TRBV13,CASTYVDRGLPSSYNEQFF,TGTGCCAGCACCTACGTGGACAGGGGTCTACCGAGCTCCTACAATGAGCAGTTCTTC
TRBD2,few,TRBJ2-7,TRBV25-1,CASIYGGEVHYEQYF,TGTGCCAGCATCTATGGGGGGGAGGTCCACTACGAGCAGTACTTC
-,-,TRBJ1-2,TRBV28,CASSFWGEANYGYTF,TGTGCCAGCAGTTTCTGGGGGGAAGCTAACTATGGCTACACCTTC
TRBD1,-,TRBJ2-7,TRBV5-1,CASSFEIGQGYYEQYF,TGCGCCAGCAGTTTCGAAATCGGACAGGGTTACTACGAGCAGTACTTC
-,-,TRBJ2-7,TRBV5-4,CASSFTPGEQYF,TGTGCCAGCAGCTTCACCCCTGGGGAGCAGTACTTC
-,-,TRBJ2-2,TRBV5-1,CASSLAQIPDTGELFF,TGCGCCAGCAGCTTGGCCCAGATCCCCGACACCGGGGAGCTGTTTTTT
-,-,TRBJ1-6,TRBV9,CASSVRAGAENNSPLHF,TGTGCCAGCAGCGTACGGGCGGGAGCGGAGAATAATTCACCCCTCCACTTT
TRBD1,-,TRBJ1-5,TRBV10-2,CASRPTGGWQPQHF,TGCGCCAGCAGACCGACAGGGGGCTGGCAGCCCCAGCATTTT
TRBD1,-,TRBJ2-7,TRBV27,CASSPTPGQAYEQYF,TGTGCCAGCAGTCCTACCCCGGGACAGGCCTACGAGCAGTACTTC
TRBD1,few,TRBJ1-1,TRBV10-2,CASSPTGGKTEAFF,TGCGCCAGCAGTCCTACAGGGGGCAAAACTGAAGCTTTCTTT
-,-,TRBJ2-3,TRBV4-1,CASSQDSLLDTQYF,TGCGCCAGCAGCCAAGATTCCCTACTAGATACGCAGTATTTT
-,-,TRBJ2-7,TRBV7-6,CASSSGPNYEQYF,TGTGCCAGCAGCTCGGGACCCAACTACGAGCAGTACTTC
-,-,TRBJ2-5,TRBV14,CASSRSAGGRETQYF,TGTGCCAGCAGCAGATCGGCCGGGGGAAGGGAGACCCAGTACTTC
-,-,TRBJ2-5,TRBV18,CASSPASSETQYF,TGTGCCAGCTCACCAGCGTCTAGTGAGACCCAGTACTTC
-,-,TRBJ2-3,TRBV7-7,CASSFIDTGGSTQYF,TGTGCCAGCAGCTTTATCGACACTGGGGGGAGTACGCAGTATTTT
-,-,TRBJ2-7,TRBV6-1,CASRMWAYEQYF,TGTGCCAGCAGGATGTGGGCCTACGAGCAGTACTTC
-,-,TRBJ1-6,TRBV7-2,CASSVFPGHYNSPLHF,TGTGCCAGCAGCGTTTTTCCGGGACACTATAATTCACCCCTCCACTTT
-,-,TRBJ2-2,TRBV7-8,CASSLGRGTELFF,TGTGCCAGCAGCTTAGGACGCGGGACGGAGCTGTTTTTT
-,-,TRBJ1-2,TRBV7-9,CASSLQLNYGYTF,TGTGCCAGCAGCTTACAACTGAACTATGGCTACACCTTC
TRBD1,-,TRBJ1-1,TRBV6-5,CASGLTGGTEAFF,TGTGCCAGCGGCTTGACAGGGGGCACTGAAGCTTTCTTT
TRBD1,once,TRBJ2-7,TRBV14,CASSQDLRDRALF,TGTGCCAGCAGCCAAGATCTTAGAGACAGGGCCCTCTTC
TRBD1,-,TRBJ2-1,TRBV5-6,CASSRDRAYEQFF,TGTGCCAGCAGTCGTGACAGGGCTTATGAGCAGTTCTTC
-,-,TRBJ2-6,TRBV18,CASSPQRVSGANVLTF,TGTGCCAGCTCACCACAACGAGTCTCGGGGGCCAACGTCCTGACTTTC
TRBD2,-,TRBJ2-7,TRBV4-1,CASRHGLAGSYEQYF,TGCGCCAGCAGACACGGACTAGCGGGGTCCTACGAGCAGTACTTC
-,few,TRBJ2-2,TRBV4-1,CASSRQQPNTGELFF,TGCGCCAGCAGTCGACAGCAACCGAACACCGGGGAGCTGTTTTTT
-,-,TRBJ1-5,TRBV7-2,CASSWARGDGNQPQHF,TGTGCCAGCAGCTGGGCTCGTGGGGACGGCAATCAGCCCCAGCATTTT
-,-,TRBJ1-4,TRBV7-8,CASSLQGLGGNEKLFF,TGTGCCAGCAGCCTTCAGGGATTGGGCGGGAATGAAAAACTGTTTTTT
TRBD1,-,TRBJ1-6,TRBV4-2,CASSQEDPGQANSPLHF,TGTGCCAGCAGCCAAGAGGACCCGGGACAGGCTAATTCACCCCTCCACTTT
-,-,TRBJ1-1,TRBV6-6,CASTRDLRNTEAFF,TGTGCCAGCACACGGGACCTTAGGAACACTGAAGCTTTCTTT
-,-,TRBJ1-2,TRBV11-2,CASSLELAGVYGYTF,TGTGCCAGCAGCTTAGAACTTGCGGGCGTCTATGGCTACACCTTC
TRBD1,-,TRBJ2-2,TRBV7-9,CASSSGFVTGSTGELFF,TGTGCCAGCAGCTCCGGTTTCGTGACAGGGAGCACCGGGGAGCTGTTTTTT
TRBD1,-,TRBJ2-7,TRBV7-8,CASSPGDRVNYEQYF,TGTGCCAGCAGCCCGGGCGACAGGGTTAACTACGAGCAGTACTTC
-,-,TRBJ1-4,TRBV18,CASSPQWMMADEKLFF,TGTGCCAGCTCACCACAATGGATGATGGCCGATGAAAAACTGTTTTTT
-,-,TRBJ2-7,TRBV29-1,CSVEDGAGGSNEQYF,TGCAGCGTTGAAGATGGGGCAGGGGGGTCGAACGAGCAGTACTTC
-,few,TRBJ1-2,TRBV5-1,CASSLDTNYGYTF,TGCGCCAGCAGCTTAGACACGAACTATGGCTACACCTTC
TRBD1,-,TRBJ1-5,TRBV7-2,CASSQGQGLNQPQHF,TGTGCCAGCAGCCAAGGACAGGGGCTAAATCAGCCCCAGCATTTT
TRBD1,-,TRBJ1-6,TRBV4-2,CASSHPGQGDSPLHF,TGTGCCAGCAGCCACCCTGGACAGGGTGATTCACCCCTCCACTTT
-,-,TRBJ2-5,TRBV12-5,CASGLVRIQETQYF,TGTGCTAGTGGTTTGGTCCGTATCCAAGAGACCCAGTACTTC
-,-,TRBJ2-7,TRBV9,CASSVEGTYLYEQYF,TGTGCCAGCAGCGTAGAGGGGACATATCTCTACGAGCAGTACTTC
-,-,TRBJ2-7,TRBV18,CASSLPGASYEQYF,TGTGCCAGCTCCCTCCCCGGCGCCTCCTACGAGCAGTACTTC
-,once,TRBJ2-7,TRBV20-1,CSARAQTEQYF,TGCAGTGCTAGAGCACAGACTGAGCAGTACTTC
-,-,TRBJ2-7,TRBV5-4,CASSPDNYEQYF,TGTGCCAGCAGCCCAGACAATTACGAGCAGTACTTC
-,-,TRBJ1-6,TRBV10-2,CASDETVHNSPLHF,TGCGCCAGCGATGAGACAGTTCATAATTCACCCCTCCACTTT
-,-,TRBJ1-5,TRBV6-1,CASSELSGFQPQHF,TGTGCCAGCAGTGAATTATCTGGGTTTCAGCCCCAGCATTTT
TRBD1,-,TRBJ1-6,TRBV7-2,CASSLGPRGGSYNSPLHF,TGTGCCAGCAGCTTAGGGCCCAGGGGGGGCTCCTATAATTCACCCCTCCACTTT
-,-,TRBJ1-2,TRBV14,CASSQVGPYGYTF,TGTGCCAGCAGCCAAGTAGGCCCTTATGGCTACACCTTC
-,-,TRBJ2-7,TRBV19,CASSITGNSYEQYF,TGTGCCAGTAGTATAACAGGGAACTCCTACGAGCAGTACTTC
-,-,TRBJ2-1,TRBV19,CASSIGLINEQFF,TGTGCCAGTAGTATTGGACTGATCAATGAGCAGTTCTTC